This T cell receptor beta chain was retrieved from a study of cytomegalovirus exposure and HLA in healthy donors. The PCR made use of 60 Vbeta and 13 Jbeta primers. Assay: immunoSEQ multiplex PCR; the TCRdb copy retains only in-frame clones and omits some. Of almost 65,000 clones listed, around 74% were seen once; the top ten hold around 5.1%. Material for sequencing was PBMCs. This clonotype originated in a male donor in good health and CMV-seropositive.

CDR3 sequence: CASSLTVGAGNTEAFF. DNA for the CDR3: TGTGCCAGCAGTTTAACTGTGGGGGCGGGGAACACTGAAGCTTTCTTT. This sequence joins TRBV28 and TRBJ1-1, with a possible D match to TRBD1 (6 bases). The CDR3 is 16 residues long. Per the germline V gene, CDR1 is MDHEN and CDR2 is SYDVKM. Trimming removed 2 bases from V and 1 base from J, with 14 bases in between.